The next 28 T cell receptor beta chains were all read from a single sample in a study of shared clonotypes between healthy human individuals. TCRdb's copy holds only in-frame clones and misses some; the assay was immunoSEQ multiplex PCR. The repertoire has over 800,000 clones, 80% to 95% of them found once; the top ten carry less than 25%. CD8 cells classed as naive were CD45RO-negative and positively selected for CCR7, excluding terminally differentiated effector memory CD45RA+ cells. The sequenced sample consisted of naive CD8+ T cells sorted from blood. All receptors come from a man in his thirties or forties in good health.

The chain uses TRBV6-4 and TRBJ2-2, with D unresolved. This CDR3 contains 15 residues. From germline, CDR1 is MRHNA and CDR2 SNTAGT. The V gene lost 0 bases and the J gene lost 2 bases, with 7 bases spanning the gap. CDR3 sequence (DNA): TGTGCCAGCAGTGACTCTAACAGTAACACCGGGGAGCTGTTTTTT. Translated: CASSDSNSNTGELFF.

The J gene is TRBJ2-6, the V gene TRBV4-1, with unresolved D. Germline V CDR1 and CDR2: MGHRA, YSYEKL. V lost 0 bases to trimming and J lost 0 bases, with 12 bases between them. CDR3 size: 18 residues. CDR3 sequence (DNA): TGCGCCAGCAGCCAAGATCCAGAGTACCGCTCTGGGGCCAACGTCCTGACTTTC. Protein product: CASSQDPEYRSGANVLTF.

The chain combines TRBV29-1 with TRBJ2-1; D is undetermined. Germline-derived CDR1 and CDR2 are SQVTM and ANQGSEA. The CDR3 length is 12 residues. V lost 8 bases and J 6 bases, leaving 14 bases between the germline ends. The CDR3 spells CSIQDASNEQFF. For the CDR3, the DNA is TGCAGCATTCAGGACGCCAGCAATGAGCAGTTCTTC.

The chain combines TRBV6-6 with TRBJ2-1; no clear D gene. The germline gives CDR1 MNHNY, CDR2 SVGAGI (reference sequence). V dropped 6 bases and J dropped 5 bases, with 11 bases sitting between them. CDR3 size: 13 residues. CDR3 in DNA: TGTGCCAGCAGACCCAATACCCACAATGAGCAGTTCTTC. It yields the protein CASRPNTHNEQFF.

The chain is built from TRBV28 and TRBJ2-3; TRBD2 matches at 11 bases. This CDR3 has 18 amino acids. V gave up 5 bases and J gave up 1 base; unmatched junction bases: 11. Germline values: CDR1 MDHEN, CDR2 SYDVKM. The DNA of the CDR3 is TGTGCCAGCAGTCGCCTAGCGGGAGGCGTGAGGGGCACAGATACGCAGTATTTT. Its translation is CASSRLAGGVRGTDTQYF. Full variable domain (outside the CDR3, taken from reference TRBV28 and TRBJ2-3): DVKVTQSSRYLVKRTGEKVFLECVQDMDHENMFWYRQDPGLGLRLIYFSYDVKMKEKGDIPEGYSVSREKKERFSLILESASTNQTSMYLCASSRLAGGVRGTDTQYFGPGTRLTVL.

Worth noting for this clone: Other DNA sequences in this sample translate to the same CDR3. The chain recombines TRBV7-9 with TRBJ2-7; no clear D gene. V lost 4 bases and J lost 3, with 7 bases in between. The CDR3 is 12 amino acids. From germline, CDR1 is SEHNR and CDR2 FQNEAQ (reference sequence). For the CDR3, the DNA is TGTGCCAGCAGCTCAAACATCTACGAGCAGTACTTC. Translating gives CASSSNIYEQYF.

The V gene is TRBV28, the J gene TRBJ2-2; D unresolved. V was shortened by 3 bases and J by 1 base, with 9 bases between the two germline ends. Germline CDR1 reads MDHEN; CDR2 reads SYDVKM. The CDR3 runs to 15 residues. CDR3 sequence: CASSFLPGNTGELFF. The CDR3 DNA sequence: TGTGCCAGCAGTTTCTTGCCGGGGAACACCGGGGAGCTGTTTTTT.

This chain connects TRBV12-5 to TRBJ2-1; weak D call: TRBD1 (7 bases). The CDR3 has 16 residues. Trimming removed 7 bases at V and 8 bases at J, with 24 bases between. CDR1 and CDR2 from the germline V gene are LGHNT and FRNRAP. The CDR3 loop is CASAPALGGTGDEQFF. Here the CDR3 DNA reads TGTGCTAGTGCCCCCGCGTTGGGGGGAACAGGGGATGAGCAGTTCTTC.

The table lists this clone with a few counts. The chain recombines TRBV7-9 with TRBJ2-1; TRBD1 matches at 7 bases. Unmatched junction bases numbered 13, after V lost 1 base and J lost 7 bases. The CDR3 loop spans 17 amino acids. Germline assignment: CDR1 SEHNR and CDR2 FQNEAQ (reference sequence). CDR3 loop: CASSLGLWGTGENEQFF. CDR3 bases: TGTGCCAGCAGCTTAGGACTGTGGGGAACAGGGGAAAATGAGCAGTTCTTC.

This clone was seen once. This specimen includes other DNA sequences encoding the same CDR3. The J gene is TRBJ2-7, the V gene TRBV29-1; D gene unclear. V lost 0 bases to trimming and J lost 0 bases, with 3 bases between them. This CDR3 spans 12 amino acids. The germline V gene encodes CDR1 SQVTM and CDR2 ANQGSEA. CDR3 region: CSVEDLSYEQYF. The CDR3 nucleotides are TGCAGCGTTGAAGACCTCTCCTACGAGCAGTACTTC.

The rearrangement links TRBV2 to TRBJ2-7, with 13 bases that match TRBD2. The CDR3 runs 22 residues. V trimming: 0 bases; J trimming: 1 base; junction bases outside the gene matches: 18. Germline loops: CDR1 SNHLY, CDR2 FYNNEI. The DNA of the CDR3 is TGTGCCAGCAGTGAAGCCCCGTGGAGGTGGACTAGCGGGAGTTTGACTTCCTACGAGCAGTACTTC. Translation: CASSEAPWRWTSGSLTSYEQYF.

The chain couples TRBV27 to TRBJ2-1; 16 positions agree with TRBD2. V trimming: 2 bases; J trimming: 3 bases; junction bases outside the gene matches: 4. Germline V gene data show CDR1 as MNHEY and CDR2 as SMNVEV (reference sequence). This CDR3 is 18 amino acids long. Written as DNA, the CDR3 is TGTGCCAGCAGTTTAGGGACTAGCGGGAGGGTAGTCTACAATGAGCAGTTCTTC. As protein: CASSLGTSGRVVYNEQFF.

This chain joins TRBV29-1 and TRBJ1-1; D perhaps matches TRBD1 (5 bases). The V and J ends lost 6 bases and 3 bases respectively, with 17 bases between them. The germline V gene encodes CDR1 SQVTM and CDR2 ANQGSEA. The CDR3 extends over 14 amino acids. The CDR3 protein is CSVMGQVGDTEAFF. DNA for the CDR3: TGCAGCGTAATGGGGCAGGTAGGGGACACTGAAGCTTTCTTT.

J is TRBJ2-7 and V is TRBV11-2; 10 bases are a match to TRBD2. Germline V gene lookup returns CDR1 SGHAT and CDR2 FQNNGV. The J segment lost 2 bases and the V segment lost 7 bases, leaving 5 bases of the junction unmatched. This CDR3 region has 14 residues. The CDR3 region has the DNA TGTGCCAGCACTTGGACTAGCGGAACCTACGAGCAGTACTTC. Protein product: CASTWTSGTYEQYF.

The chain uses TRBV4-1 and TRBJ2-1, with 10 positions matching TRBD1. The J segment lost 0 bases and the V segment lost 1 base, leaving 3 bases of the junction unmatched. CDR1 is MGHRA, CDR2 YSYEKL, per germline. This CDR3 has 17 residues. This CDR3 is CASSQAGDRGSYNEQFF. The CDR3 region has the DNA TGCGCCAGCAGCCAAGCGGGGGACAGGGGCTCCTACAATGAGCAGTTCTTC.

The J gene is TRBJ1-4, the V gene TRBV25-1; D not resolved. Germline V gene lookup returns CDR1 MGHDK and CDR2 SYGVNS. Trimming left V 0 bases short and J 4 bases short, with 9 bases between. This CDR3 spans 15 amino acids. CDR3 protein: CASSEYLNNNEKLFF. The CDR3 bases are TGTGCCAGCAGTGAATATCTGAATAATAATGAAAAACTGTTTTTT.

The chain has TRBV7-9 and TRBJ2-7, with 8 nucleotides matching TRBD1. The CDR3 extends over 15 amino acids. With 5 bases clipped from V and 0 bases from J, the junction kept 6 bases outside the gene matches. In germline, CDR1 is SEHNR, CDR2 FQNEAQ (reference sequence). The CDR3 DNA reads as TGTGCCAGCAGCGAAACAGGGGGAAGCTCCTACGAGCAGTACTTC. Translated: CASSETGGSSYEQYF. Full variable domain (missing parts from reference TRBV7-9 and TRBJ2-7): DTGVSQNPRHKITKRGQNVTFRCDPISEHNRLYWYRQTLGQGPEFLTYFQNEAQLEKSRLLSDRFSAERPKGSFSTLEIQRTEQGDSAMYLCASSETGGSSYEQYFGPGTRLTVT.

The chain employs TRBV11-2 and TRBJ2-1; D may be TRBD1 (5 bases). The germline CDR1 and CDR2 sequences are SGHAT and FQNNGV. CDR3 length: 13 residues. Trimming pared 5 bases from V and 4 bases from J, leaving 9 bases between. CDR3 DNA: TGTGCCAGCAGCCGAGACAGTTACAATGAGCAGTTCTTC. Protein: CASSRDSYNEQFF.

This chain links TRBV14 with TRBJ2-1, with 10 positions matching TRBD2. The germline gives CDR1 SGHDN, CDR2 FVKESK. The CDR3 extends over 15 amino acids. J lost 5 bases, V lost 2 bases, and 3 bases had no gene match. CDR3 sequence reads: CASSQWGLAHNEQFF. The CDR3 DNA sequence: TGTGCCAGCAGCCAATGGGGACTAGCGCACAATGAGCAGTTCTTC.

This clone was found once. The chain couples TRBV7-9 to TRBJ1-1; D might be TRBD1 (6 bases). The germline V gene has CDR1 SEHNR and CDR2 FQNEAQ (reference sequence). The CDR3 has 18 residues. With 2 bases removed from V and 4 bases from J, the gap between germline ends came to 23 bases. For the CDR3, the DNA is TGTGCCAGCAGCTTATTAATTACAGGGCCAGCGGTGGGCACTGAAGCTTTCTTT. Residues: CASSLLITGPAVGTEAFF.

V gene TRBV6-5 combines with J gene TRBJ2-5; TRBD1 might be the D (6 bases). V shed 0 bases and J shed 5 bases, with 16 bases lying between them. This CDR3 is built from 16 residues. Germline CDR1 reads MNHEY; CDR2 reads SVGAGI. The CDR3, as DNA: TGTGCCAGCAGTTACTCGATAGGACAGTTGGGGGAGACCCAGTACTTC. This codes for CASSYSIGQLGETQYF.

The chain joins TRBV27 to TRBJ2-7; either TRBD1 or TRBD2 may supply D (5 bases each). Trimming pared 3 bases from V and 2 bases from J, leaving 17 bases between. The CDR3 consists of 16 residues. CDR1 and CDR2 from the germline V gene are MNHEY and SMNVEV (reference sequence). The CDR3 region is CASSFLGTLGPYEQYF. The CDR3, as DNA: TGTGCCAGCAGTTTCCTAGGGACCCTAGGGCCCTACGAGCAGTACTTC.

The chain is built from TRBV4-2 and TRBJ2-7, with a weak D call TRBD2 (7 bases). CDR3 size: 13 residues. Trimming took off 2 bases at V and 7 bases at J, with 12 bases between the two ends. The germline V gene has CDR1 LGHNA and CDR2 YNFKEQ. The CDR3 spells CASSQRGGFEQYF. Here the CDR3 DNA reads TGTGCCAGCAGCCAAAGGGGGGGGTTTGAGCAGTACTTC.

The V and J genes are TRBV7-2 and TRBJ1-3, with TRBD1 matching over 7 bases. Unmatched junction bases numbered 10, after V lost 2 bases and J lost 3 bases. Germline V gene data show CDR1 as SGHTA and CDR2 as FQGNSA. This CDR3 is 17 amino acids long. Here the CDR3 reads CASSLRGTEVIGNTIYF. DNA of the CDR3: TGTGCCAGCAGCTTAAGGGGGACAGAAGTCATTGGAAACACCATATATTTT.

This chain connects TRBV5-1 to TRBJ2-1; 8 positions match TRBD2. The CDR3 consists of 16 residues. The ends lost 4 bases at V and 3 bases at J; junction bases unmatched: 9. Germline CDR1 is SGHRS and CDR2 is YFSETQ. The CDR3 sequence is CASSPVAGINYNEQFF. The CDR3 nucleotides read TGCGCCAGCAGCCCGGTAGCGGGAATAAACTACAATGAGCAGTTCTTC.

CDR3 residues: CASSLLGTYEQYF. CDR3 in DNA: TGTGCCAGCAGTTTGTTAGGAACCTACGAGCAGTACTTC. This chain links TRBV27 with TRBJ2-7; D is undetermined. Germline V gene sequence: CDR1 MNHEY, CDR2 SMNVEV (reference sequence). V was trimmed by 3 bases and J by 2 bases, leaving 8 bases between them. CDR3 size: 13 residues.

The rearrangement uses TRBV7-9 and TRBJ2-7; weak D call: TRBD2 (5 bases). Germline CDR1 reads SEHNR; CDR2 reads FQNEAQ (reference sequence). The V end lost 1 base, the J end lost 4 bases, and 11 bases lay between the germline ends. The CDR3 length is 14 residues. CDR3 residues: CASSLVRGWYEQYF. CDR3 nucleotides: TGTGCCAGCAGCTTAGTCCGGGGTTGGTACGAGCAGTACTTC. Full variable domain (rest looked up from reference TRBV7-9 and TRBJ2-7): DTGVSQNPRHKITKRGQNVTFRCDPISEHNRLYWYRQTLGQGPEFLTYFQNEAQLEKSRLLSDRFSAERPKGSFSTLEIQRTEQGDSAMYLCASSLVRGWYEQYFGPGTRLTVT.

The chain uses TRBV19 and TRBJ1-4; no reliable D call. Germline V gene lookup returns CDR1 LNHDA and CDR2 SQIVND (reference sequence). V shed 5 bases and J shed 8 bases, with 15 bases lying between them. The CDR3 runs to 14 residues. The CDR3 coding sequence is TGTGCCAGTAGTTTTAACTCGGGAAGAGAAAAACTGTTTTTT. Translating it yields CASSFNSGREKLFF.